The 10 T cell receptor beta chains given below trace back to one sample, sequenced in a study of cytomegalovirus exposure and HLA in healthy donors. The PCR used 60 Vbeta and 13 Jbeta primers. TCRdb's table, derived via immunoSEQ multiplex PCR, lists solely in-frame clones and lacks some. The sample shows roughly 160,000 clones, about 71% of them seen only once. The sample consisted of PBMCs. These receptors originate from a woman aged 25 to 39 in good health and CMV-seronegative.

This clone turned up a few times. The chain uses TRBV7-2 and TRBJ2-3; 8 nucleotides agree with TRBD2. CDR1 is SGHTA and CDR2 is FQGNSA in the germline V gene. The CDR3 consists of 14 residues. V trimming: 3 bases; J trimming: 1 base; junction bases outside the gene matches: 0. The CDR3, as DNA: TGTGCCAGCAGCTTTAGCGGGGGCACAGATACGCAGTATTTT. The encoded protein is CASSFSGGTDTQYF.

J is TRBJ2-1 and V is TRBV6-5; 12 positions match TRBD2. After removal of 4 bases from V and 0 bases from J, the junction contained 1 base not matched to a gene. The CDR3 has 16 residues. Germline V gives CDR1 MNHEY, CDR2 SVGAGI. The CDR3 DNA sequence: TGTGCCAGCAGTTCACTAGCGGGAGGCTCCTACAATGAGCAGTTCTTC. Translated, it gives CASSSLAGGSYNEQFF.

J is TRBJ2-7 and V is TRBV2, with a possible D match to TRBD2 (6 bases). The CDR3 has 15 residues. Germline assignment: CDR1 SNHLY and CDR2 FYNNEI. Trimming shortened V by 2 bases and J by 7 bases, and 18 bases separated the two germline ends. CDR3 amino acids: CASSERGGLGSEQYF. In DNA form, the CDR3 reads TGTGCCAGCAGTGAAAGAGGAGGGCTCGGATCGGAGCAGTACTTC.

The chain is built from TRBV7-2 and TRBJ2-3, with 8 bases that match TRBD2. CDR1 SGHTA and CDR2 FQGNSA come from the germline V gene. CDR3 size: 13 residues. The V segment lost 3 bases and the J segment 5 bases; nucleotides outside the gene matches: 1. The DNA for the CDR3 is TGTGCCAGCAGCTTTCTAGCGGGAGATACGCAGTATTTT. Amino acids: CASSFLAGDTQYF.

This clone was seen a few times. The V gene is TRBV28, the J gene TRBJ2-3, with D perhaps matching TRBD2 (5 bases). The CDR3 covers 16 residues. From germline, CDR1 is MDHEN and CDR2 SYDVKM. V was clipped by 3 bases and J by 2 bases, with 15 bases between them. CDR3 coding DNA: TGTGCCAGCAGTTTTGGACTCGACCACTTCACAGATACGCAGTATTTT. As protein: CASSFGLDHFTDTQYF.

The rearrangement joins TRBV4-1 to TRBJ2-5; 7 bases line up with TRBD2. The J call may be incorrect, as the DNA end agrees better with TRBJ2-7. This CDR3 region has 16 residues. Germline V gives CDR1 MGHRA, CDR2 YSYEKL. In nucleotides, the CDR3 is TGCGCCAGCAGCCAAGAGGGGGGGGTTAGCTCCTACGAGCAGTACTTC. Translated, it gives CASSQEGGVSSYEQYF.

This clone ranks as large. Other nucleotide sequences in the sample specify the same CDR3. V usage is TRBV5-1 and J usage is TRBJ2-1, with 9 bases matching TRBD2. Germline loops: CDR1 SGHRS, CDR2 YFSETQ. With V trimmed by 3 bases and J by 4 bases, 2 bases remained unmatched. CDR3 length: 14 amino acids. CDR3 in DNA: TGCGCCAGCAGCTCTAGCGGGGCTTACAATGAGCAGTTCTTC. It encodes CASSSSGAYNEQFF.

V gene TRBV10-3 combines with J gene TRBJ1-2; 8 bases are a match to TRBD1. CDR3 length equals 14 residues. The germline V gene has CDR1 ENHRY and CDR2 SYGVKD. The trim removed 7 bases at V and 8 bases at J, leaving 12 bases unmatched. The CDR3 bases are TGTGCCATCAACGGCGGACAGGGAATAAGCGGCTACACCTTC. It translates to CAINGGQGISGYTF.

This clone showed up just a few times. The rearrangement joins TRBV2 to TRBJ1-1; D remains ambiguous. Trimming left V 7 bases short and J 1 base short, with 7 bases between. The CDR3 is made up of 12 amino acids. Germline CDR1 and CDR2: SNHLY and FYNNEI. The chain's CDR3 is CASTGPNTEAFF. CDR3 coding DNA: TGTGCCAGCACAGGCCCGAACACTGAAGCTTTCTTT.

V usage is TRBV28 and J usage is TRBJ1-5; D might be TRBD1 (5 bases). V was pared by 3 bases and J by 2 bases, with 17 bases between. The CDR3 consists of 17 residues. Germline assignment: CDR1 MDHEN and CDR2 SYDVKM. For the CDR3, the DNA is TGTGCCAGCAGTTTGCAACCTACAGGAATAGGCAATCAGCCCCAGCATTTT. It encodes CASSLQPTGIGNQPQHF.